The sequence of this TCR beta chain was determined in a study of beta chain features in type 1 diabetes. Study conclusions and caveats: The similarity of naive, central memory and Treg TCRB repertoires appeared greater among patients than among healthy donors. In all four CD4+ subsets, TCRB CDR3 length was significantly, moderately reduced in type 1 diabetes.

Of the isolated RNA, all was reverse transcribed, and so the sequenced material was expressed TCRB transcripts. Measured with immunoSEQ multiplex PCR; TCRdb has only the in-frame clones, and not every one. This table holds fewer than 350,000 clones, over 14% found once. Looked up from germline, CDR1 is LNHNV and CDR2 is YYDKDF (reference sequence). The CDR3 has 14 residues. Trimming stripped 5 bases from V and 4 bases from J, with 9 bases between. This clone has just a few counts. Its antigen is not identified. This clonotype was sampled from a man aged 18 to 30 with type 1 diabetes. The V and J genes are TRBV15 and TRBJ1-6; D unresolved. The specimen was naive CD4+ T cells from blood. The CDR3 DNA sequence: TGTGCCACCAGCCGGACGGGGTATAATTCACCCCTCCACTTT. Translating it yields CATSRTGYNSPLHF. Full variable domain (outside the CDR3, taken from reference TRBV15 and TRBJ1-6): DAMVIQNPRYQVTQFGKPVTLSCSQTLNHNVMYWYQQKSSQAPKLLFHYYDKDFNNEADTPDNFQSRRPNTSFCFLDIRSPGLGDTAMYLCATSRTGYNSPLHFGNGTRLTVT.